Listed below are T cell receptor beta chains from one sample, sequenced in a study of T cells after posttransplantation cyclophosphamide. Profiling relied on immunoSEQ multiplex PCR, and the TCRdb table lists in-frame clones only, not all of them. The sample contains 25,000 to 35,000 clones, none of them singletons. Sequenced: PBMCs. The source is a woman younger than 45 in good health and a related stem cell transplant donor. CDR3s include the opening cysteine and the closing phenylalanine or tryptophan. Fields, in order: V gene, D gene, J gene, clone size, CDR3 DNA, CDR3 protein. D genes are given only for firm matches. The size of a clone is reported for some rows only, either as once, few or many, or as a class for expanded clones.

>TRBV27|TRBD1|TRBJ2-7|many
TGTGCCAGCAGTTTCGGGACAGGGACCTACGAGCAGTACTTC
CASSFGTGTYEQYF
>TRBV11-2|NA|TRBJ2-1|NA
TGTGCCAGCAGCTTAACCGGGGGGCGGTATAATGAGCAGTTCTTC
CASSLTGGRYNEQFF
>TRBV13|NA|TRBJ1-1|many
TGTGCCAGCAGCCTTGAATCGGGACAATCGAACACTGAAGCTTTCTTT
CASSLESGQSNTEAFF
>TRBV7-3|NA|TRBJ1-1|many
TGTGCCAGCAGCCCTGGCCCAGGCACTGAAGCTTTCTTT
CASSPGPGTEAFF
>TRBV7-6|TRBD2|TRBJ2-3|few
TGTGCCAGCAGCCCGGTAGCGGGGGGGTCTAGCACAGATACGCAGTATTTT
CASSPVAGGSSTDTQYF
>TRBV29-1|TRBD2|TRBJ2-1|NA
TGCAGCGTCCGAGCGGGGAATGAGCAGTTCTTC
CSVRAGNEQFF
>TRBV13|TRBD1|TRBJ1-2|many
TGTGCCAGCAGCTCAGGGACAGCTATCGGCTACACCTTC
CASSSGTAIGYTF
>TRBV5-1|TRBD1|TRBJ1-1|many
TGCGCCAGCAGCTTGGCACAGGGGAGCACTGAAGCTTTCTTT
CASSLAQGSTEAFF
>TRBV7-2|TRBD2|TRBJ2-3|few
TGTGCCAGCAGCTTAGCCCCGCTGGGACTAGCGGGGGACACAGATACGCAGTATTTT
CASSLAPLGLAGDTDTQYF
>TRBV28|NA|TRBJ2-3|many
TGTGCCAGCACCCCGCCCCCGGGGGGCCCTAGGCCCACAGATACGCAGTATTTT
CASTPPPGGPRPTDTQYF
>TRBV6-2/TRBV6-3|NA|TRBJ1-5|many
TGTGCCAGCAGTTACCCCACGGCCCAGCATTTT
CASSYPTAQHF
>TRBV6-5|TRBD1|TRBJ2-7|few
TGTGCCAGCAGTTACGGCGCAGGGGGAATCCCCTACCAGCAGTACTTC
CASSYGAGGIPYQQYF
>TRBV4-1|TRBD2|TRBJ2-7|many
TGCGCCAGCAGCCGGAGCGGACTAGCCCCCTACGAGCAGTACTTC
CASSRSGLAPYEQYF
>TRBV20-1|NA|TRBJ1-3|few
TGCAGTGCTAGGGGGCCGAACCCCATATATTTT
CSARGPNPIYF
>TRBV5-1|TRBD1|TRBJ1-2|few
TGCGCCAGCAGCTTGGAAACAGGGGGTACTTATGGCTACACCTTC
CASSLETGGTYGYTF
>TRBV6-5|NA|TRBJ2-5|many
TGTGCCAGCAGTTACAACGGCGGAGGTCGGGAGACCCAGTACTTC
CASSYNGGGRETQYF
>TRBV11-2|TRBD2|TRBJ2-4|many
TGTGCCAGCAATAGAGGCATCGGGGGGGCTGGCAAAAACATTCAGTACTTC
CASNRGIGGAGKNIQYF
>TRBV20-1|NA|TRBJ2-7|few
TGCAGTGCCCTCGACAGCTACGAGCAGTACTTC
CSALDSYEQYF
>TRBV7-3|NA|TRBJ1-2|few
TGTGCCAGCAGAAAACAGGGTTCGTATGGCTACACCTTC
CASRKQGSYGYTF
>TRBV6-4|TRBD2|TRBJ2-1|many
TGTGCCAGCAGTCCCCGAGCGGGGGACTACTACAATGAGCAGTTCTTC
CASSPRAGDYYNEQFF
>TRBV6-1|TRBD2|TRBJ2-5|many
TGTGCCAGCAGTGAACTAGCGGGGATCCAAGAGACCCAGTACTTC
CASSELAGIQETQYF
>TRBV6-2/TRBV6-3|NA|TRBJ2-7|many
TGTGCCAGCAGTTACCCTGGGGCGGCCTACGAGCAGTACTTC
CASSYPGAAYEQYF
>TRBV11-2|NA|TRBJ1-2|many
TGTGCCAGCAGCTCAGGGGTTTTTGCCCTTAACTATGGCTACACCTTC
CASSSGVFALNYGYTF
>TRBV12-3/TRBV12-4|TRBD1|TRBJ1-5|many
TGTGCCAGCAGTCGGACAGGGGGCAATAGCAATCAGCCCCAGCATTTT
CASSRTGGNSNQPQHF
>TRBV20-1|NA|TRBJ2-5|few
TGCAGTGGGCTAGCTCAAGAGACCCAGTACTTC
CSGLAQETQYF
>TRBV6-2/TRBV6-3|NA|TRBJ1-2|many
TGTGCCAGCAGGTTGGTACCAGCGTATGGCTACACCTTC
CASRLVPAYGYTF
>TRBV7-2|NA|TRBJ2-1|many
TGTGCCAGCAGCTTAGCGGGGGCCCGGAGCAATGAGCAGTTCTTC
CASSLAGARSNEQFF
>TRBV7-2|TRBD1|TRBJ1-1|many
TGTGCCAGCAGCTTAGCCGGGACAGGGAGTACTGAAGCTTTCTTT
CASSLAGTGSTEAFF
>TRBV9|NA|TRBJ1-2|many
TGTGCCAGCAGCCGGGTAAGCTATGGCTACACCTTC
CASSRVSYGYTF
>TRBV28|NA|TRBJ2-3|many
TGTGCCAGCAGTTACCCTGGCGATACGCAGTATTTT
CASSYPGDTQYF
>TRBV7-2|TRBD2|TRBJ2-7|few
TGTGCCAGCAGTTCTAGCGGTGCCCTCGAGCAGTACTTC
CASSSSGALEQYF
>TRBV6-1|TRBD1|TRBJ1-1|many
TGTGCCAGCAGTGAAGCAGGGGACAGGGAAGCTTTCTTT
CASSEAGDREAFF